The T cell receptor (beta chain) described here comes from a study of T cells expressing NK-cell markers. What made the TCR beta cDNA was 5'RACE template switching with UMIs. TCRdb reprocessed the 5' RACE reads; each CDR3 protein has one entry and no DNA is given. The sample has 350,000 to 500,000 distinct CDR3 sequences; the top ten hold about 7.1%. The CDR3 has 15 amino acids. Germline CDR1 and CDR2: DFQATT and SNEGSKA (reference sequence). The J gene is TRBJ2-1, the V gene TRBV20-1; TCRdb gives TRBD2 as the D gene, but with no DNA this cannot be confirmed. Material: blood T cells: a sorted CD56 or NKG2C T cell subset, CD4+ or CD8+ T cells, or bulk PBMC T cells (not recorded which). The clonotype comes from a woman between 18 and 70 years old in good health. The CDR3 sequence: CSARDPHSGVDEQFF.